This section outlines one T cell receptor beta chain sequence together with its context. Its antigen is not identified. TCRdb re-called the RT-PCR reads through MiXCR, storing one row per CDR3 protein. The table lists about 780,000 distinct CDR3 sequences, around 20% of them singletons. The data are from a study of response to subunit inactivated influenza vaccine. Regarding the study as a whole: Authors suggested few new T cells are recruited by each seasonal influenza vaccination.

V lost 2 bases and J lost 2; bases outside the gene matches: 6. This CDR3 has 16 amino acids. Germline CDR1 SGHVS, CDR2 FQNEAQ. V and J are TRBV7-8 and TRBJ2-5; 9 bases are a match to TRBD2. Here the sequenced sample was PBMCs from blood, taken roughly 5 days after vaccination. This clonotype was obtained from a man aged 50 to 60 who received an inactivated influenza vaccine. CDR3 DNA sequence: TGTGCCAGCAGCTTATTAGCGGGAGCGGTACAAGAGACCCAGTACTTC. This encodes CASSLLAGAVQETQYF.